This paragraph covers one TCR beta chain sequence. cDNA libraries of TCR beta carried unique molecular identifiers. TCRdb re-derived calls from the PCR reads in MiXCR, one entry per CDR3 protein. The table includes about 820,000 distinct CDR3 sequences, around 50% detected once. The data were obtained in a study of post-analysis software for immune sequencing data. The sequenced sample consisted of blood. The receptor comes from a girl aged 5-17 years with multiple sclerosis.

The CDR3 loop is CSARPPPQETQYF. CDR3 coding DNA: TGCAGTGCTAGGCCGCCACCCCAAGAGACCCAGTACTTC. The chain couples TRBV20-1 to TRBJ2-5; no clear D. The CDR3 totals 13 residues. Per germline, CDR1 DFQATT and CDR2 SNEGSKA (reference sequence). The V gene lost 3 bases and the J gene lost 1 base, with 9 bases spanning the gap.